A single sample is the source of the 26 T cell receptor beta chains below, sequenced in a study of T-cell memory formation after mild COVID-19. TCRdb reprocessed the 5' RACE reads with MiXCR, giving one entry per CDR3 protein. Among fewer than 400,000 distinct CDR3 sequences listed, 10% to 15% were seen once. The sequencing sample was made of PBMCs or a T cell subset sorted from them (not recorded which). These receptors came from a man in his late teens or twenties who had mild COVID-19 (a few samples of this study predate the infection). Cell type and time point are not known.

The chain uses TRBV19 and TRBJ2-1; D gene uncertain. Germline values: CDR1 LNHDA, CDR2 SQIVND (reference sequence). The CDR3 is 16 residues long. Trimming took 0 bases from V and 2 from J, leaving 11 bases between them. CDR3: CASSIDQVLTYNEQFF. For the CDR3, the DNA is TGTGCCAGTAGTATAGATCAGGTCTTGACCTACAATGAGCAGTTCTTC.

This sequence joins TRBV11-2 and TRBJ2-1; TRBD2 agrees at 15 bases. The CDR3 consists of 18 residues. Germline CDR1 reads SGHAT; CDR2 reads FQNNGV. V trimming: 4 bases; J trimming: 8 bases; junction bases outside the gene matches: 12. The CDR3 bases are TGTGCCAGCAGCTCGGATATCGATGGACTAGCGGGGGGGTATGAGCAGTTCTTC. Translating gives CASSSDIDGLAGGYEQFF.

The chain combines TRBV29-1 with TRBJ1-2; weak D call: TRBD1 (5 bases). The germline gives CDR1 SQVTM, CDR2 ANQGSEA. The CDR3 has 12 residues. The V and J ends lost 6 bases and 5 bases respectively, with 13 bases between them. In nucleotides, the CDR3 is TGCAGCGTCGGGACGGAAATTTATGGCTACACCTTC. This translates into CSVGTEIYGYTF.

The rearrangement joins TRBV12-3 or TRBV12-4 to TRBJ1-3, with D perhaps matching TRBD1 (6 bases). This CDR3 is built from 15 residues. Deletions cut 5 bases from V and 0 bases from J, with 11 bases between. The DNA for the CDR3 is TGTGCCAGCAGTCAAGCGGGGGCCTCTGGAAACACCATATATTTT. Protein product: CASSQAGASGNTIYF.

The chain recombines TRBV4-3 with TRBJ1-6; possible D gene TRBD1, 6 bases. The CDR3 totals 13 residues. The V and J ends lost 0 bases and 9 bases respectively, with 6 bases between them. Germline V gene sequence: CDR1 LGHNA, CDR2 YSLEER. The CDR3 region has the DNA TGCGCCAGCAGCCAAGAACAGGGTTCACCCCTCCACTTT. It is translated as CASSQEQGSPLHF.

This clonotype was seen more than once but under ten times. The chain joins TRBV4-3 to TRBJ2-3; weak D call: TRBD2 (7 bases). Trimming took off 0 bases at V and 5 bases at J, with 21 bases between the two ends. The length of the CDR3 is 18 residues. Germline CDR1 reads LGHNA; CDR2 reads YSLEER. The CDR3 here is CASSQEQSWGGALDTQYF. The CDR3 DNA sequence: TGCGCCAGCAGCCAAGAACAGTCTTGGGGGGGGGCCTTAGATACGCAGTATTTT.

The chain carries TRBV5-1 and TRBJ2-1; D may be TRBD1 or TRBD2 (5 bases each). Germline CDR1 and CDR2: SGHRS and YFSETQ. The CDR3 length is 15 residues. Trimming took 2 bases from V and 8 from J, leaving 17 bases between them. CDR3 residues: CASSFRGADNDEQFF. The CDR3 DNA follows: TGCGCCAGCAGCTTTAGAGGGGCCGATAACGATGAGCAGTTCTTC.

This clonotype occurred many times. The CDR3 DNA follows: TGTGCCAGCAGCTTTGGGCAGCTAGCCAAAAACATTCAGTACTTC. Translating gives CASSFGQLAKNIQYF. V gene TRBV11-2 combines with J gene TRBJ2-4; D is unresolved. CDR1 SGHAT and CDR2 FQNNGV come from the germline V gene. The CDR3 is 15 amino acids. V was cut by 3 bases and J by 0 bases, with 9 bases left in between. Combining the CDR3 with reference TRBV11-2 and TRBJ2-4 gives the whole variable domain EAGVAQSPRYKIIEKRQSVAFWCNPISGHATLYWYQQILGQGPKLLIQFQNNGVVDDSQLPKDRFSAERLKGVDSTLKIQPAKLEDSAVYLCASSFGQLAKNIQYFGAGTRLSVL.

The chain has TRBV4-3 and TRBJ1-1; 7 bases are shared with TRBD1. This CDR3 comprises 15 residues. Losses at the gene ends were 4 bases for V and 1 base for J; bases not matched to a gene: 6. Germline V lookup: CDR1 LGHNA, CDR2 YSLEER. This chain's CDR3 is CASSRSDRKNTEAFF. As DNA, the CDR3 is TGCGCCAGCAGCCGGTCGGACAGGAAGAACACTGAAGCTTTCTTT.

The rearrangement links TRBV5-1 to TRBJ2-7; D gene ambiguous. This CDR3 is built from 13 residues. V was pared by 2 bases and J by 5 bases, with 11 bases between. Germline V lookup: CDR1 SGHRS, CDR2 YFSETQ. CDR3 residues: CASSFAPSDEQYF. CDR3 sequence (DNA): TGCGCCAGCAGCTTTGCCCCCTCGGACGAGCAGTACTTC.

This chain joins TRBV28 and TRBJ1-5; 10 bases line up with TRBD1. The CDR3 extends over 13 amino acids. Germline V CDR1 and CDR2: MDHEN, SYDVKM. The V segment lost 6 bases and the J segment 5 bases; nucleotides outside the gene matches: 1. CDR3 DNA sequence: TGTGCCAGCAGGACAGGGGGCTATCAGCCCCAGCATTTT. Protein sequence: CASRTGGYQPQHF.

V is TRBV5-1 and J is TRBJ1-3; 8 bases map to TRBD1. The CDR3 is 15 residues long. Germline-derived CDR1 and CDR2 are SGHRS and YFSETQ. V gave up 0 bases and J gave up 2 bases; unmatched junction bases: 1. CDR3 nucleotides: TGCGCCAGCAGCTTGGCCAGGGGGCCTGGAAACACCATATATTTT. Amino acids: CASSLARGPGNTIYF.

The chain employs TRBV29-1 and TRBJ2-5; TRBD1 aligns across 8 bases. The CDR3 is made up of 15 amino acids. Trimming cost V 6 bases and J 4 bases; bases outside gene matches: 13. Germline V lookup: CDR1 SQVTM, CDR2 ANQGSEA. CDR3 sequence (DNA): TGCAGCGTCGGCCGGGCAGGGGGCGTGATAGAGACCCAGTACTTC. This gives the protein CSVGRAGGVIETQYF.

This clonotype occurred a few times. The genes are TRBV6-6 and TRBJ2-5, with D possibly being TRBD1 or TRBD2 (5 bases each). CDR1 is MNHNY and CDR2 is SVGAGI in the germline V gene (reference sequence). There are 15 residues in the CDR3. V was trimmed by 6 bases and J by 3 bases, leaving 17 bases between them. This CDR3 is CASSDTGTDKETQYF. CDR3 bases: TGTGCCAGCAGCGATACCGGGACCGACAAAGAGACCCAGTACTTC.

This clonotype was picked up a small number of times. The chain has TRBV7-3 and TRBJ2-7; no firm D call. Trimming stripped 1 base from V and 3 bases from J, with 10 bases between. The CDR3 sequence is 14 residues long. Germline CDR1 reads SGHTA; CDR2 reads FQGTGA. The CDR3 nucleotides read TGTGCCAGCAGCTTAAGGAGATACCTCTACGAGCAGTACGTC. Encoded protein: CASSLRRYLYEQYV.

This sequence joins TRBV12-3 or TRBV12-4 and TRBJ1-5; 7 bases are a match to TRBD1. J gave up 7 bases and V 6 bases, and 12 bases lay outside the gene matches. This CDR3 is 15 amino acids long. CDR3 DNA: TGTGCCAGCAGACCACAGGGGTTGATAGGACAGCCCCAGCATTTT. Amino acid sequence: CASRPQGLIGQPQHF.

This clonotype was seen just once. The chain couples TRBV7-2 to TRBJ2-5; TRBD1 matches 7 bases. CDR1 and CDR2 from the germline V gene are SGHTA and FQGNSA. V shed 1 base and J 3 bases; nucleotides not matched to a gene: 2. CDR3 length: 14 residues. The DNA for the CDR3 is TGTGCCAGCAGCTTAGACAGGGGCGAAGAGACCCAGTACTTC. Its translation is CASSLDRGEETQYF.

V usage is TRBV5-1 and J usage is TRBJ2-3; 7 bases fit TRBD1. This CDR3 has 16 amino acids. Trimming at V came to 4 bases and at J to 4 bases, leaving 12 bases not matched to a gene. Per the germline V gene, CDR1 is SGHRS and CDR2 is YFSETQ. CDR3 sequence (DNA): TGCGCCAGCAGCCAAAGAGGACAGGATGTAGCAGATACGCAGTATTTT. It is translated as CASSQRGQDVADTQYF.

This clonotype was counted at least ten times. V gene TRBV7-2 combines with J gene TRBJ2-5; D is possibly TRBD1 or TRBD2 (5 bases each). V was clipped by 5 bases and J by 4 bases, with 14 bases between them. Germline V gives CDR1 SGHTA, CDR2 FQGNSA. This CDR3 region has 14 residues. The DNA of the CDR3 is TGTGCCAGCAGCAAAGCCAGGGCGGGAGAGACCCAGTACTTC. It encodes CASSKARAGETQYF.

This clonotype was seen more than once but under ten times. Germline is not matched at one junction end, which may reflect a read error. V is TRBV12-3 or TRBV12-4 and J is TRBJ1-1, with D maybe TRBD1 (6 bases). This CDR3 has 14 amino acids. The CDR3 DNA reads TGTGCCAGCAAAAACAGGGAGTTGCCCCGAAGCTCCGAGTTT. It specifies CASKNRELPRSSEF.

The rearrangement links TRBV6-2 or TRBV6-3 to TRBJ2-2, with D hard to call. V lost 2 bases and J 4 bases, leaving 5 bases between the germline ends. The CDR3 runs to 13 residues. Germline V gene data show CDR1 as MNHEY and CDR2 as SVGEGT. This CDR3 reads CASSYSLTGELFF. The CDR3 region has the DNA TGTGCCAGCAGTTACAGTCTCACCGGGGAGCTGTTTTTT.

This clonotype was picked up a small number of times. The rearrangement uses TRBV5-1 and TRBJ1-1; D call uncertain. Germline-derived CDR1 and CDR2 are SGHRS and YFSETQ. The CDR3 spans 15 residues. Trimming took 6 bases from V and 4 from J, leaving 19 bases between them. In nucleotides, the CDR3 is TGCGCCAGCAAACAACTCCCGGAGCCGGCCACTGAAGCTTTCTTT. Its protein is CASKQLPEPATEAFF.

The chain couples TRBV29-1 to TRBJ1-3; the D gene is possibly TRBD1 (6 bases). V was pared by 7 bases and J by 4 bases, with 14 bases between. The V gene's germline CDR1 is SQVTM and CDR2 ANQGSEA. The CDR3 loop spans 13 amino acids. CDR3 sequence reads: CSAYRASGNTIYF. The CDR3 bases are TGCAGCGCGTACAGGGCCTCCGGAAACACCATATATTTT.

This clonotype was counted only a few times. The CDR3 protein is CASSETRAGGKKLFF. In DNA, the CDR3 is TGTGCCAGCAGCGAGACCCGGGCCGGAGGTAAAAAACTGTTTTTT. The J gene is TRBJ1-4, the V gene TRBV13, with no clear D. Trimming left V 5 bases short and J 9 bases short, with 19 bases between. CDR3 length: 15 residues. Germline V lookup: CDR1 PRHDT, CDR2 FYEKMQ (reference sequence).

This clonotype was found a few times. The genes are TRBV3-1 and TRBJ2-5, with 10 bases aligning to TRBD1. V was clipped by 0 bases and J by 5 bases; unmatched bases: 3. The germline V gene has CDR1 LGHDT and CDR2 YNNKEL (reference sequence). This CDR3 has 15 residues. The CDR3: CASSQEGQGYETQYF. Written as DNA, the CDR3 is TGTGCCAGCAGCCAAGAGGGACAGGGGTACGAGACCCAGTACTTC.

The genes are TRBV7-2 and TRBJ1-5; unclear D gene. The CDR3 length is 15 residues. CDR1 and CDR2 from the germline V gene are SGHTA and FQGNSA. V was pared by 5 bases and J by 7 bases, with 18 bases between. CDR3 sequence reads: CASSRIPAPVQPQHF. The CDR3 region has the DNA TGTGCCAGCAGCCGCATACCGGCCCCGGTGCAGCCCCAGCATTTT.